This T cell receptor beta chain was sequenced for a study of blood T cell repertoires in COVID-19. The length of the CDR3 is 13 residues. The V gene's germline CDR1 is SGDLS and CDR2 YYNGEE. With 3 bases clipped from V and 6 bases from J, the junction kept 6 bases outside the gene matches. Libraries were prepared by immunoSEQ multiplex PCR; TCRdb keeps only in-frame clonotypes and omits some of them. The table shows roughly 280,000 clones, with around four fifths occurring only once. The sequence came from a man aged 55 to 70 with acute or convalescent COVID-19. Material for sequencing was peripheral blood. The chain recombines TRBV9 with TRBJ2-7; TRBD2 matches at 7 bases. This CDR3 reads CASSAALASEQYF. In DNA, the CDR3 is TGTGCCAGCAGCGCCGCACTAGCGTCCGAGCAGTACTTC.